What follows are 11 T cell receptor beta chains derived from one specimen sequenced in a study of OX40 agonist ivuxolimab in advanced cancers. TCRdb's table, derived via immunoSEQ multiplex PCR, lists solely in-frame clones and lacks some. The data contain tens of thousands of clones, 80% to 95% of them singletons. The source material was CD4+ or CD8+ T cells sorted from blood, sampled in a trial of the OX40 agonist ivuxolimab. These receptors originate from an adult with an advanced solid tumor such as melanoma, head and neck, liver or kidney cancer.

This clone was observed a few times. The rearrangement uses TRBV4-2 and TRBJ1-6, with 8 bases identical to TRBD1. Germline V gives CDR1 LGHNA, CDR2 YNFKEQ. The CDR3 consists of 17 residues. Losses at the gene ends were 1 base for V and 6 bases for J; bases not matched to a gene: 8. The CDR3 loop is CASSQGSQGARNSPLHF. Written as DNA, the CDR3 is TGTGCCAGCAGCCAAGGGAGCCAGGGGGCGCGTAATTCACCCCTCCACTTT.

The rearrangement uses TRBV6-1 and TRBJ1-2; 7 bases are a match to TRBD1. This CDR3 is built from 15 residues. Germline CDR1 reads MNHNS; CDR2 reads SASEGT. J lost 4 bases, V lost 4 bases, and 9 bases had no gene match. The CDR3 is CASSGAGTEVYGYTF. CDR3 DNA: TGTGCCAGCAGTGGAGCGGGGACAGAGGTCTATGGCTACACCTTC.

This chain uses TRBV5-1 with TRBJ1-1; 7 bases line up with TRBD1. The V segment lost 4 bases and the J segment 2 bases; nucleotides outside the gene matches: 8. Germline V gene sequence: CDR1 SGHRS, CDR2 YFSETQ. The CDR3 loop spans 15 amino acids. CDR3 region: CASSPLTGTNTEAFF. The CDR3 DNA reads TGCGCCAGCAGCCCCCTGACAGGGACAAACACTGAAGCTTTCTTT. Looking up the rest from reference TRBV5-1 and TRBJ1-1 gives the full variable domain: KAGVTQTPRYLIKTRGQQVTLSCSPISGHRSVSWYQQTPGQGLQFLFEYFSETQRNKGNFPGRFSGRQFSNSRSEMNVSTLELGDSALYLCASSPLTGTNTEAFFGQGTRLTVV.

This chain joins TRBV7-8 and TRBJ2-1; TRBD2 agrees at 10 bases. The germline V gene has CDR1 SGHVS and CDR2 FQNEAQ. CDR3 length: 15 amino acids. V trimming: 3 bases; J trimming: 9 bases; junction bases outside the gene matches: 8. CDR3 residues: CASSFSGRAESEQFF. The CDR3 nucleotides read TGTGCCAGCAGCTTCAGCGGGAGGGCCGAGAGTGAGCAGTTCTTC.

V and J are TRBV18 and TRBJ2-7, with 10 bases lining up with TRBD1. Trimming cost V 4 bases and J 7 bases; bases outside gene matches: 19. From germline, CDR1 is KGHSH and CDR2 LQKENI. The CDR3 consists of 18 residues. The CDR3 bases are TGTGCCAGCTCACGTGGCTTACTCCGGGACAGGGGTTTATCTGAGCAGTACTTC. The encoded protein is CASSRGLLRDRGLSEQYF.

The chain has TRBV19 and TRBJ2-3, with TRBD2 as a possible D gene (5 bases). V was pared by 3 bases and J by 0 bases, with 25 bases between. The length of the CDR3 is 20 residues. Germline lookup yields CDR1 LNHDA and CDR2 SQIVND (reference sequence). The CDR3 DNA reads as TGTGCCAGTAGTATTACTACTCGGGCCCGGACTCCCATTAGCACAGATACGCAGTATTTT. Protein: CASSITTRARTPISTDTQYF.

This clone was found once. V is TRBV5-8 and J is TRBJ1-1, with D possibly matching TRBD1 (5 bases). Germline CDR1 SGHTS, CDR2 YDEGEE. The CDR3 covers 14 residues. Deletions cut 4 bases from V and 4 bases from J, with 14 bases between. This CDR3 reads CASSLLTGGTEAFF. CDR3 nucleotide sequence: TGTGCCAGCAGCCTACTTACGGGGGGCACTGAAGCTTTCTTT.

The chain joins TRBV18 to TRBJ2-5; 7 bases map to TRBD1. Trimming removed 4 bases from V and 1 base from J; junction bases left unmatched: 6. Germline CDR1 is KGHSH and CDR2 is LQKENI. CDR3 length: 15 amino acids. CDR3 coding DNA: TGTGCCAGCTCACAGGACAGGATTCCCCAAGAGACCCAGTACTTC. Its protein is CASSQDRIPQETQYF.

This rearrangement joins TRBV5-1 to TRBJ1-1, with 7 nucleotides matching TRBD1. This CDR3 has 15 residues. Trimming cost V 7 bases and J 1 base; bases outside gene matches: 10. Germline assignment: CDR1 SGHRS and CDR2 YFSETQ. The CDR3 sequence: CASPHRRTGNTEAFF. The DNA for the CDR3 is TGCGCCAGCCCACACCGAAGGACAGGGAACACTGAAGCTTTCTTT.

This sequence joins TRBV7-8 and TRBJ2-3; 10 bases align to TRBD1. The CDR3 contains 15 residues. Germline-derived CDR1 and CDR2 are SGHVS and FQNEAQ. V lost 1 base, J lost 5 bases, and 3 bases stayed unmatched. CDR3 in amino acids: CASSLGQGAVDTQYF. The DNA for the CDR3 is TGTGCCAGCAGCTTAGGACAGGGGGCAGTAGATACGCAGTATTTT.

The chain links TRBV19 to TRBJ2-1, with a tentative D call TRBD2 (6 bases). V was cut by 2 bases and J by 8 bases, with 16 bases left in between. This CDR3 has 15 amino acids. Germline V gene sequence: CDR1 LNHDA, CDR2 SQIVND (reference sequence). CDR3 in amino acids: CASSIRGGGADEQFF. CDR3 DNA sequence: TGTGCCAGTAGTATAAGGGGAGGAGGGGCAGATGAGCAGTTCTTC.